This T cell receptor beta chain was identified in a study of molecular identifiers for immune sequencing clone quantification. With respect to this clonotype: Its antigen is undetermined.

Sorting defined naive CD8 T cells as CD8+CD4-CCR7+CD45RA+. The CDR3 runs to 14 residues. Germline lookup yields CDR1 LNHNV and CDR2 YYDKDF (reference sequence). The ends lost 4 bases at V and 6 bases at J; junction bases unmatched: 5. MiXCR, run by TCRdb on the PCR reads, gives a single entry per CDR3 protein. The data show about 36,000 distinct CDR3 sequences, about a fifth seen once. General study results and limits: Detection of one spiked Jurkat cell's TCR RNA reportedly worked in one million naive cells. Identical TCR molecules can share a barcode, and this sharing could underestimate highly expanded clone sizes. Clones carrying above 20 RNA copies accounted for over 97% of effector molecules, under 1% in naive cells.

The clonotype was recovered from a human donor in good health. Some libraries in this study had Jurkat cell RNA spiked in. The specimen sequenced was naive CD8+ T cells from blood, with Jurkat cell RNA spiked in. Subset noted: FACS-sorted CD8+CD4-CCR7+CD45RA+ naive T cells. The chain has TRBV15 and TRBJ2-1, with 8 positions matching TRBD2. The DNA of the CDR3 is TGTGCCACCAGCAAAGGACTAGCCCGCAATGAGCAGTTCTTC. Its protein is CATSKGLARNEQFF.